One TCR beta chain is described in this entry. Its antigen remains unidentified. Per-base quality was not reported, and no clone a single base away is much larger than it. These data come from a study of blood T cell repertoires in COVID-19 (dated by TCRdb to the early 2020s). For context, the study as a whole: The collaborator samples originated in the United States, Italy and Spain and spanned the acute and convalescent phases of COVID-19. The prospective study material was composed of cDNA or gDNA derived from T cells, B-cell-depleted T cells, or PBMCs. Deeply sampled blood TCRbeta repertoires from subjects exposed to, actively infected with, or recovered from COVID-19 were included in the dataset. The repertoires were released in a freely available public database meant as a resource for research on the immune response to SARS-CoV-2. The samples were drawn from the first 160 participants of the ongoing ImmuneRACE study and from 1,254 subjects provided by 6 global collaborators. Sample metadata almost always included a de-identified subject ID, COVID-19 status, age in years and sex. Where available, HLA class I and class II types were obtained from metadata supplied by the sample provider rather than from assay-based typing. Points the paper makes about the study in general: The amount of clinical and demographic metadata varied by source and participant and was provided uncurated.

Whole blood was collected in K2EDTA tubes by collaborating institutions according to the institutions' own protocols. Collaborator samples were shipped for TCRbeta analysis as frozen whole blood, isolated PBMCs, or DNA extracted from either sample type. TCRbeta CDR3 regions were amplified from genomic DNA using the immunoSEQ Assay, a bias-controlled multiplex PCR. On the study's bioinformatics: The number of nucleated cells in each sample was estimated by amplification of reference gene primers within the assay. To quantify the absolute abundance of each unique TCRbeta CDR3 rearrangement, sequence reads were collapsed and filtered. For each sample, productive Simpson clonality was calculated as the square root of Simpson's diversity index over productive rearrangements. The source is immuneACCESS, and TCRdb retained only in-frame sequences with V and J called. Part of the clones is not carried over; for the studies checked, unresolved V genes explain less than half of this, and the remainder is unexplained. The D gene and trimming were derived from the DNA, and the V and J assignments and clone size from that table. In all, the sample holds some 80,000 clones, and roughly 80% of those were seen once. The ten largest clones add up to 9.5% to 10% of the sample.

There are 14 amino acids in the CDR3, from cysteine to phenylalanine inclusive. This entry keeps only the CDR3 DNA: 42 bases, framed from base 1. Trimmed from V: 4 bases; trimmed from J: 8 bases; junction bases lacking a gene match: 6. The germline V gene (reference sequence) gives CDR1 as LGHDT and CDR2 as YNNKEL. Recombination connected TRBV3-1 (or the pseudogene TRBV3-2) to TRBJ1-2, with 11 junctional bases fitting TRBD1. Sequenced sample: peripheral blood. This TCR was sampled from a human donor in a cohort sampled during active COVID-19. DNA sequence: TGTGCCAGCAGCCGGACAGGGGGCGCCGGGGGCTACACCTTC. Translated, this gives CASSRTGGAGGYTF.